This T cell receptor beta chain was sequenced in a study of siplizumab effects on memory and regulatory T cells. The CDR3 is 15 residues long. The germline V gene has CDR1 SEHNR and CDR2 FQNEAQ (reference sequence). The V gene end was trimmed by 3 bases and the J gene end by 6 bases; junction bases not matched to a gene: 2. Unstimulated naive, memory, effector memory and TEMRA subsets were also sequenced, drawn from a few donor pairs. Profiled with immunoSEQ multiplex PCR; TCRdb holds only in-frame clones, not every one. The table has about 40,000 clones, 80% to 90% seen once. The chain couples TRBV7-9 to TRBJ2-2; 12 nucleotides match TRBD1. This sequence originates from a human donor in good health. The specimen was naive CD4+ T cells sorted from blood. The DNA for the CDR3 is TGTGCCAGCAGCTTGGGACAGGGGGCACCCGGGGAGCTGTTTTTT. Translated: CASSLGQGAPGELFF.